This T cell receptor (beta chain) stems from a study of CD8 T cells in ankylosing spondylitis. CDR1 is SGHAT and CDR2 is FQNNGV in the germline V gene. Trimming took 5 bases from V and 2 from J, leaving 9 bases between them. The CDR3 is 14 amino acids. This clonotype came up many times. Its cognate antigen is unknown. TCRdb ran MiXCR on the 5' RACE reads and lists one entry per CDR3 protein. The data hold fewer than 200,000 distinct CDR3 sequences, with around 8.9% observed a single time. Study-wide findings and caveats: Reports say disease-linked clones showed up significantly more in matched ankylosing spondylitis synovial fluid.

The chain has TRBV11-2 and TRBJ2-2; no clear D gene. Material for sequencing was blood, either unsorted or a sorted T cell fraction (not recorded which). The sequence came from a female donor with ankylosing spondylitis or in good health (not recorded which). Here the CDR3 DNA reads TGTGCCAGCAGCGCGACTTATAACACCGGGGAGCTGTTTTTT. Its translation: CASSATYNTGELFF. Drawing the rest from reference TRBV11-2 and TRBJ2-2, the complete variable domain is EAGVAQSPRYKIIEKRQSVAFWCNPISGHATLYWYQQILGQGPKLLIQFQNNGVVDDSQLPKDRFSAERLKGVDSTLKIQPAKLEDSAVYLCASSATYNTGELFFGEGSRLTVL.